This TCR beta chain was found in a study of CD8 T cells in ankylosing spondylitis. V lost 3 bases, J lost 3 bases, and 1 base stayed unmatched. The CDR3 consists of 13 residues. The germline CDR1 and CDR2 sequences are LGHNA and YSLEER. Concerning this clonotype itself: Its specificity is not known.

The authors made TCR beta libraries by quantitative 5'-RACE with molecular barcodes. TCRdb analysed the 5' RACE reads with MiXCR anew, one entry per CDR3 protein. The sample has about 700,000 distinct CDR3 sequences, 15% to 20% seen once. Whole-study results and caveats: Within peripheral blood, clones linked to disease were CD8+ and relatively rare. There was reportedly significant enrichment of clones that were disease-linked in matched ankylosing spondylitis synovial fluid. A TCR beta motif of seven or eight highly homologous variants appeared characteristic of ankylosing spondylitis blood. There were earlier reports of some motif variants in reactive arthritis synovial fluid and blood.

Sequenced input: blood, either unsorted or a sorted T cell fraction (not recorded which). This chain connects TRBV4-3 to TRBJ2-7, with 8 bases lining up with TRBD1. This clonotype originated in a male donor with ankylosing spondylitis. CDR3 region: CASSQDRVYEQYF. DNA of the CDR3: TGCGCCAGCAGCCAGGACAGGGTCTACGAGCAGTACTTC.